This TCR beta chain was found in a study of shared clonotypes between healthy human individuals (dated by TCRdb to 2020 to 2021). Regarding the complete study: The cohort comprised a couple of women and a few men aged 18 to 49 years. Between about 0.85 and 9.5 billion PBMCs per donor were obtained by leukapheresis. Blood TCR repertoires of about five healthy adults were deeply sequenced to estimate repertoire size and the extent of clonotype sharing between individuals. For each donor, three plates each were used for CD4 naive and CD4 memory, two plates were used for CD8 naive, and one plate was used for CD8 memory. Different laboratories and diverse techniques were used to prepare libraries and sequence TCR repertoires, to increase sequencing depth and limit assay-specific biases. General findings and caveats noted by the study authors: Naive subsets generally had larger estimated clonotype richness than memory subsets did. Higher generation probabilities were observed for clonotypes shared by all four sorted-subset donors than for non-shared clonotypes. Sampling was limited to blood, and TCR repertoires in tissue likely differ from TCR repertoires in blood. Rarefaction of sorted-subset datasets indicated incomplete sequencing despite the large sequencing depth. Sharing across a handful of donors was observed for approximately 4.6% of naive CD4, over 3% of naive CD8, over 2% of memory CD4, and roughly 0.4% of memory CD8 clonotypes. Because the study included only a small number of donors, the genetic and exposure-history diversity represented was limited. Pairwise subsampling indicated that sequencing depth was expected to affect the degree of clonotype sharing among donors.

V loses 6 bases, J loses 0 bases, and the germline ends lie 6 bases apart. From the germline V gene (reference sequence), CDR1 is LNHNV and CDR2 is YYDKDF. CDR3 length: 12 amino acids, cysteine to phenylalanine. Only the CDR3 DNA stays, 36 bases, in frame from base 1. A note on this clone: Which antigen it targets is not known. Per-nucleotide qualities are absent, and no much larger clonotype sits a single base away.

The donors were healthy, HIV-negative adults who had no recently reported acute infections or vaccinations. Only Caucasian adults living in Nashville, Tennessee, USA were represented among the donors. Magnetic negative selection was used to enrich CD4+ T cells, after which naive cells were positively selected on CD45RA and the negative fraction became the memory subset. After blood collection by leukapheresis, PBMCs were isolated using Ficoll-Histopaque density gradient centrifugation and then cryopreserved in the vapor phase of liquid nitrogen. Analytical flow cytometry was used to check the purity and quantity of each magnetically sorted T cell population. Genomic DNA was isolated from each sorted fraction and quantified by UV absorbance on a Nanodrop 2000c. Using the deep immunoSEQ assay, multiplex PCR amplified TCR CDR3 regions from genomic DNA. Extracted genomic DNA from each cell subset was distributed evenly across all wells of several immunoSEQ 96-well plates, and each plate was treated as a replicate. Each replicate PCR for sorted subsets received approximately 200 ng genomic DNA, equal to roughly 33,000 T cell genomes. Purified libraries were measured with a Qubit 3.0 fluorometer, size-checked on a Bioanalyzer 2100, and measured again with the KAPA Library Quantification kit. Every immunoSEQ 96-well plate was sequenced on a separate single-read 150-cycle Illumina NextSeq 550 flow cell. The source study handled its data this way. The immunoSEQ output contained only junctional sequences without quality scores, so filtering could not match that applied to full-length reads. Sequences were annotated with PyIR, a Python wrapper for IgBLAST v1.9, and V/J genes and CDR3 were assigned using IMGT germline references. Reads with weak V/J assignments (E-value above 1e-6), missing CDR3, stop codons, out-of-frame junctions, or ambiguous translated residues were removed. V3J clonotypes were defined as sequences sharing the same inferred V gene, J gene, and CDR3 amino acid sequence. Percentage overlap between repertoires was computed as shared unique clonotypes divided by the size of the smaller repertoire. Richness of each repertoire was evaluated using RTK rarefaction, the Chao1 estimator, and Recon v2.1 estimates of unobserved clonotypes. OLGA was used to compute generation probabilities for all TCRbeta clonotypes that the gDNA method yielded from several donors. TCRdb mirrors the immuneACCESS table, restricted to in-frame sequences. Some clones are absent from its copies; in checked studies, under half trace to an unresolved V gene, and the reason for the others is unknown. Clonal size and the V and J genes are those of that table, whereas D and trimming came from the DNA. This sample holds over a million clones; over 95% were observed only once. Roughly 1.1% of the sample belongs to the ten largest clones.

This TCR came from a man aged 25 to 40 in good health. The V and J genes are TRBV15 and TRBJ2-7; confidence is insufficient to name the D gene. The sample comprised naive CD4+ T cells sorted from blood. Interpreted using the paper, the cell subset or site label stands for: CD45RA+ positively selected. In nucleotides, the sequence is TGTGCCACCAGGGGCAGCTCCTACGAGCAGTACTTC. Translation gives CATRGSSYEQYF.